The 27 T cell receptor beta chains reported below all come from one sample, sequenced in a study of shared clonotypes between healthy human individuals. This table comes from immunoSEQ multiplex PCR, and its TCRdb copy is limited to in-frame clones, with some not included. The table records over a million clones, around 82% of them present only once. The sample comprised memory CD4+ T cells from PBMCs. Documented subset: CD45RA-negative fraction. Receptors originate from a young man in good health. Some clones in this sample may be carry-over from other donors' samples.

The chain carries TRBV7-2 and TRBJ2-5; D gene unclear. Looked up from germline, CDR1 is SGHTA and CDR2 is FQGNSA. V dropped 0 bases and J dropped 2 bases, with 7 bases sitting between them. CDR3 size: 14 residues. In DNA form, the CDR3 reads TGTGCCAGCAGCTTAGCTCTGCGGCAAGAGACCCAGTACTTC. Amino acid sequence: CASSLALRQETQYF.

V is TRBV28 and J is TRBJ2-7; D is possibly TRBD1 or TRBD2 (5 bases each). The CDR3 extends over 14 amino acids. Trimming took 5 bases from V and 2 from J, leaving 13 bases between them. Per germline, CDR1 MDHEN and CDR2 SYDVKM. The CDR3 reads CASSLGTYTYEQYF. The CDR3 coding sequence is TGTGCCAGCAGTCTCGGGACCTACACCTACGAGCAGTACTTC.

This clone was detected a few times. V is TRBV6-5 and J is TRBJ1-1, with 9 positions matching TRBD1. Trimming removed 7 bases from V and 1 base from J; junction bases left unmatched: 7. The CDR3 contains 15 residues. The V gene's germline CDR1 is MNHEY and CDR2 SVGAGI. CDR3: CASNYGTGSNTEAFF. For the CDR3, the DNA is TGTGCCAGCAACTATGGGACAGGGTCGAACACTGAAGCTTTCTTT.

The V gene is TRBV18, the J gene TRBJ2-5; 7 bases are shared with TRBD1. The CDR3 totals 16 residues. Trimming removed 3 bases from V and 4 bases from J; junction bases left unmatched: 11. Per germline, CDR1 KGHSH and CDR2 LQKENI. Written as DNA, the CDR3 is TGTGCCAGCTCACCGTATTCGGGACAGAGTATAGAGACCCAGTACTTC. Translation: CASSPYSGQSIETQYF.

Points on this clone: This probably arose from a read error, given a far larger clone one base away. The rearrangement uses TRBV30 and TRBJ2-5; D is possibly TRBD2 (5 bases). The CDR3 totals 11 residues. From germline, CDR1 is GTSNPN and CDR2 SVGIG (reference sequence). The CDR3 DNA sequence: TGTGCCTGGAGTTGGGGAGAGGCCCAGTACTTC. Translating it yields CAWSWGEAQYF.

The chain joins TRBV30 to TRBJ1-2; D uncertain. The CDR3 has 10 residues. Germline V gene data show CDR1 as GTSNPN and CDR2 as SVGIG (reference sequence). V lost 5 bases and J lost 8, with 9 bases in between. The CDR3 DNA reads as TGTGCCTGGGAAAAAGCAGGCTACACCTTC. Residues: CAWEKAGYTF.

This sequence joins TRBV18 and TRBJ2-7, with D tentatively TRBD2 (6 bases). The germline V gene encodes CDR1 KGHSH and CDR2 LQKENI. This CDR3 has 15 residues. Trimming cost V 0 bases and J 6 bases, with 15 bases left between them. The CDR3 spells CASSPPSLANGEQYF. CDR3 in DNA: TGTGCCAGCTCACCACCTAGTCTAGCGAATGGCGAGCAGTACTTC.

This chain links TRBV6-6 with TRBJ2-1; TRBD2 aligns across 9 bases. V was clipped by 6 bases and J by 15 bases; unmatched bases: 12. The CDR3 length is 13 residues. Germline CDR1 MNHNY, CDR2 SVGAGI (reference sequence). Here the CDR3 reads CASSPISSGSGFF. In nucleotides, the CDR3 is TGTGCCAGCAGCCCCATCAGTAGCGGGAGTGGGTTCTTC.

CDR3: CASSIHRADKNTEAFF. The CDR3 DNA reads as TGTGCCAGTAGTATTCACAGGGCGGATAAGAACACTGAAGCTTTCTTT. The J gene is TRBJ1-1, the V gene TRBV19; maybe TRBD1 (6 bases). The CDR3 contains 16 residues. The V and J ends lost 3 bases and 1 base respectively, with 15 bases between them. Germline assignment: CDR1 LNHDA and CDR2 SQIVND (reference sequence).

V and J are TRBV4-2 and TRBJ2-7; no reliable D call. Trimming pared 1 base from V and 0 bases from J, leaving 7 bases between. This CDR3 spans 14 amino acids. CDR1 is LGHNA, CDR2 YNFKEQ, per germline. CDR3 DNA: TGTGCCAGCAGCCAAGCGTCGGCCTCCTACGAGCAGTACTTC. Its translation is CASSQASASYEQYF.

This chain uses TRBV5-1 with TRBJ2-2; maybe TRBD1 (6 bases). The CDR3 contains 16 residues. V lost 0 bases to trimming and J lost 4 bases, with 13 bases between them. The germline CDR1 and CDR2 sequences are SGHRS and YFSETQ. The CDR3, as DNA: TGCGCCAGCAGCTTGGAATTAGCAGGGGCCACCGGGGAGCTGTTTTTT. It encodes CASSLELAGATGELFF.

This clone has just a few counts. The chain uses TRBV4-1 and TRBJ2-3, with 7 positions matching TRBD2. CDR3 length: 16 amino acids. Germline-derived CDR1 and CDR2 are MGHRA and YSYEKL. The V and J ends lost 1 base and 1 base, in that order; junction bases with no gene match: 5. The CDR3 here is CASSQVWEGRTDTQYF. The CDR3 DNA is TGCGCCAGCAGCCAAGTTTGGGAGGGCCGCACAGATACGCAGTATTTT.

The chain employs TRBV7-3 and TRBJ2-3; D uncertain. CDR3 size: 13 residues. V was pared by 5 bases and J by 3 bases, with 9 bases between. Looked up from germline, CDR1 is SGHTA and CDR2 is FQGTGA. As DNA, the CDR3 is TGTGCCAGCAGCCCAGGACGAACAGATACGCAGTATTTT. This encodes CASSPGRTDTQYF.

This clone was found once. V and J are TRBV6-1 and TRBJ2-1; possibly TRBD1 for D (6 bases). The V end lost 4 bases, the J end lost 4 bases, and 14 bases lay between the germline ends. CDR1 is MNHNS, CDR2 SASEGT, per germline. This CDR3 region has 15 residues. DNA of the CDR3: TGTGCCAGCAGTGGAAACAGGGCCCATTACAATGAGCAGTTCTTC. It encodes CASSGNRAHYNEQFF.

V and J are TRBV5-1 and TRBJ2-1; D call uncertain. Germline CDR1 reads SGHRS; CDR2 reads YFSETQ. Trimming left V 6 bases short and J 5 bases short, with 12 bases between. The CDR3 has 13 residues. CDR3 nucleotide sequence: TGCGCCAGCAACGAGATGGGGAACAATGAGCAGTTCTTC. Translating it yields CASNEMGNNEQFF.

The chain has TRBV18 and TRBJ1-5; unclear D gene. Trimming left V 3 bases short and J 5 bases short, with 14 bases between. Germline assignment: CDR1 KGHSH and CDR2 LQKENI. The CDR3 has 15 residues. CDR3 loop: CASSPPPGYDQPQHF. Written as DNA, the CDR3 is TGTGCCAGCTCACCCCCGCCCGGGTACGATCAGCCCCAGCATTTT. Full variable domain (remainder filled in from reference TRBV18 and TRBJ1-5): NAGVMQNPRHLVRRRGQEARLRCSPMKGHSHVYWYRQLPEEGLKFMVYLQKENIIDESGMPKERFSAEFPKEGPSILRIQQVVRGDSAAYFCASSPPPGYDQPQHFGDGTRLSIL.

V and J are TRBV11-2 and TRBJ1-2; D possibly corresponds to TRBD1 (5 bases). This CDR3 has 16 residues. Germline CDR1 SGHAT, CDR2 FQNNGV. V lost 1 base and J lost 4, with 16 bases in between. The chain's CDR3 is CASSLGSGTPIYGYTF. CDR3 DNA: TGTGCCAGCAGCTTAGGGTCCGGGACTCCAATCTATGGCTACACCTTC. Looking up the rest from reference TRBV11-2 and TRBJ1-2 gives the full variable domain: EAGVAQSPRYKIIEKRQSVAFWCNPISGHATLYWYQQILGQGPKLLIQFQNNGVVDDSQLPKDRFSAERLKGVDSTLKIQPAKLEDSAVYLCASSLGSGTPIYGYTFGSGTRLTVV.

The J gene is TRBJ2-7, the V gene TRBV6-1, with a possible D match to TRBD1 (6 bases). This CDR3 spans 15 amino acids. CDR1 and CDR2 (germline): MNHNS, SASEGT. Trimming removed 6 bases at V and 0 bases at J, with 15 bases between. CDR3 loop: CASRRTADDSYEQYF. CDR3 DNA sequence: TGTGCCAGCAGGCGGACAGCGGATGACTCCTACGAGCAGTACTTC.

This clone has ten or more counts. The CDR3 sequence is CASSQGMGGTEAFF. CDR3 sequence (DNA): TGCGCCAGCAGCCAAGGGATGGGGGGCACTGAAGCTTTCTTT. This chain joins TRBV4-3 and TRBJ1-1; D is possibly TRBD1 (5 bases). V lost 1 base to trimming and J lost 4 bases, with 10 bases between them. The CDR3 spans 14 residues. The germline CDR1 and CDR2 sequences are LGHNA and YSLEER.

V gene TRBV18 combines with J gene TRBJ2-7; TRBD1 matches 7 bases. V lost 2 bases to trimming and J lost 4 bases; unmatched junction nucleotides: 5. The CDR3 is 14 residues long. Germline-derived CDR1 and CDR2 are KGHSH and LQKENI. The CDR3 spells CASSPNRGGYEQYF. CDR3 nucleotide sequence: TGTGCCAGCTCACCAAACAGGGGTGGTTACGAGCAGTACTTC.

This clone has only a few counts. The genes are TRBV5-1 and TRBJ1-1, with a possible D match to TRBD1 (6 bases). CDR3 length equals 14 residues. The germline V and J ends were trimmed by 4 bases and 3 bases, with 13 bases remaining between them. The germline gives CDR1 SGHRS, CDR2 YFSETQ. The CDR3 here is CASSRGAGDTEAFF. The CDR3 nucleotides are TGCGCCAGCAGCCGGGGGGCGGGAGACACTGAAGCTTTCTTT.

The rearrangement uses TRBV23-1 and TRBJ1-4; TRBD1 agrees at 10 bases. TRBV23-1 is an open reading frame whose function is uncertain. The CDR3 covers 16 residues. Germline trimming cut 4 bases from V and 4 bases from J; bases unmatched to any gene: 6. Here the CDR3 DNA reads TGCGCCAGCAGTCGCGGACAGGGGGTTTATAATGAAAAACTGTTTTTT. Protein product: CASSRGQGVYNEKLFF.

In regard to this clone: This same CDR3 is encoded by further DNA sequences in the sample. V usage is TRBV9 and J usage is TRBJ2-3, with D tentatively TRBD1 (5 bases). The CDR3 has 14 amino acids. V was trimmed by 2 bases and J by 5 bases, leaving 12 bases between them. In germline, CDR1 is SGDLS, CDR2 YYNGEE. CDR3 sequence reads: CASSVGAQGDTQYF. The CDR3 bases are TGTGCCAGCAGCGTTGGGGCCCAGGGAGATACGCAGTATTTT.

The chain couples TRBV5-1 to TRBJ1-1; D perhaps matches TRBD1 (5 bases). Deletions cut 2 bases from V and 6 bases from J, with 14 bases between. There are 14 residues in the CDR3. Germline assignment: CDR1 SGHRS and CDR2 YFSETQ. The CDR3 is CASSFSGESAEAFF. The CDR3 region has the DNA TGCGCCAGCAGCTTCTCGGGGGAAAGCGCTGAAGCTTTCTTT.

The gene calls are TRBV9 and TRBJ2-1, with D maybe TRBD2 (6 bases). Trimming took 3 bases from V and 7 from J, leaving 17 bases between them. The germline CDR1 and CDR2 sequences are SGDLS and YYNGEE. CDR3 length: 15 residues. The CDR3 sequence is CASSANAGSVNEQFF. CDR3 in DNA: TGTGCCAGCAGCGCCAACGCGGGATCGGTTAATGAGCAGTTCTTC.

The chain has TRBV11-2 and TRBJ2-1, with 10 nucleotides matching TRBD2. V gave up 4 bases and J gave up 3 bases; unmatched junction bases: 6. Germline loops: CDR1 SGHAT, CDR2 FQNNGV. CDR3 size: 16 residues. CDR3 amino acids: CASSSVSGRGYNEQFF. In nucleotides, the CDR3 is TGTGCCAGCAGCTCAGTCAGCGGGAGGGGCTACAATGAGCAGTTCTTC.

A few counts support this clone. The chain recombines TRBV5-4 with TRBJ1-1; 7 bases are shared with TRBD1. CDR3 length: 13 amino acids. V was pared by 0 bases and J by 12 bases, with 8 bases of the junction left unmatched. CDR1 is SGHNT and CDR2 is YYREEE in the germline V gene (reference sequence). The chain's CDR3 is CASSLAAGGETFF. In DNA form, the CDR3 reads TGTGCCAGCAGCTTGGCGGCAGGGGGGGAAACTTTCTTT.